These 32 T cell receptor beta chains came from one sample sequenced in a study of cytomegalovirus exposure and HLA in healthy donors. Use of 60 Vbeta and 13 Jbeta primers characterized the PCR. The method was immunoSEQ multiplex PCR; TCRdb's version includes in-frame clones alone and lacks a portion of them. The repertoire has about 130,000 clones, over 65% of them found once; the top ten carry 4.3%. Sequencing was done on a sample of PBMCs. Receptors originate from a man younger than 30 in good health and CMV-seropositive.

This clone came up once. J is TRBJ2-3 and V is TRBV5-1, with D possibly matching TRBD2 (7 bases). CDR1 and CDR2 from the germline V gene are SGHRS and YFSETQ. V was cut by 4 bases and J by 2 bases, with 20 bases left in between. The CDR3 has 17 amino acids. The CDR3 bases are TGCGCCAGCAGCCCCGGAGGGGGAGGGAGGGCCACAGATACGCAGTATTTT. Translating gives CASSPGGGGRATDTQYF.

This clone showed up just a few times. The chain joins TRBV9 to TRBJ2-5, with a possible D match to TRBD2 (5 bases). Germline V gene lookup returns CDR1 SGDLS and CDR2 YYNGEE. The V end lost 0 bases, the J end lost 5 bases, and 14 bases lay between the germline ends. The CDR3 is 15 amino acids. The CDR3 sequence: CASSVEPSPGETQYF. The DNA for the CDR3 is TGTGCCAGCAGCGTAGAGCCCAGCCCGGGGGAGACCCAGTACTTC.

The chain has TRBV27 and TRBJ1-2; TRBD1 might be the D (6 bases). Trimming pared 3 bases from V and 6 bases from J, leaving 11 bases between. This CDR3 has 13 residues. Germline assignment: CDR1 MNHEY and CDR2 SMNVEV (reference sequence). CDR3 protein: CASSLGGGDGYTF. The CDR3 region has the DNA TGTGCCAGCAGTTTGGGAGGGGGGGATGGCTACACCTTC.

The chain carries TRBV2 and TRBJ2-7, with a possible D match to TRBD1 (5 bases). Trimming cost V 0 bases and J 4 bases, with 10 bases left between them. From germline, CDR1 is SNHLY and CDR2 FYNNEI. This CDR3 contains 14 residues. The CDR3 nucleotides are TGTGCCAGCAGTGAAGCCAGGGCCCTGTACGAGCAGTACTTC. Protein sequence: CASSEARALYEQYF.

This chain joins TRBV27 and TRBJ2-2, with D maybe TRBD2 (5 bases). The CDR3 sequence is 15 residues long. Per germline, CDR1 MNHEY and CDR2 SMNVEV (reference sequence). V was cut by 0 bases and J by 5 bases, with 10 bases left in between. The CDR3 loop is CASSLSGVRTGELFF. The DNA of the CDR3 is TGTGCCAGCAGTTTATCGGGAGTTAGAACCGGGGAGCTGTTTTTT.

The V call is TRBV28, the J call TRBJ2-7; 8 nucleotides line up with TRBD1. The CDR3 extends over 14 amino acids. Germline loops: CDR1 MDHEN, CDR2 SYDVKM. V trimming: 3 bases; J trimming: 3 bases; junction bases outside the gene matches: 4. In DNA form, the CDR3 reads TGTGCCAGCAGTTTTAACAGGGGGGACTACGAGCAGTACTTC. Amino acid sequence: CASSFNRGDYEQYF. Drawing the rest from reference TRBV28 and TRBJ2-7, the complete variable domain is DVKVTQSSRYLVKRTGEKVFLECVQDMDHENMFWYRQDPGLGLRLIYFSYDVKMKEKGDIPEGYSVSREKKERFSLILESASTNQTSMYLCASSFNRGDYEQYFGPGTRLTVT.

The V and J genes are TRBV4-3 and TRBJ1-5; TRBD1 is a possible D gene (5 bases). Trimming left V 0 bases short and J 7 bases short, with 13 bases between. The germline V gene has CDR1 LGHNA and CDR2 YSLEER. The CDR3 extends over 15 amino acids. Here the CDR3 reads CASSQENRREQPQHF. The CDR3, as DNA: TGCGCCAGCAGCCAAGAAAACAGGAGGGAACAGCCCCAGCATTTT.

V usage is TRBV6-5 and J usage is TRBJ1-1; D remains unclear. The CDR3 is 12 amino acids. Germline V lookup: CDR1 MNHEY, CDR2 SVGAGI. Trimming pared 8 bases from V and 4 bases from J, leaving 11 bases between. Here the CDR3 DNA reads TGTGCCAGCCGGACGGCGGGCACTGAAGCTTTCTTT. Encoded protein: CASRTAGTEAFF.

The table lists this clone with a few counts. This chain connects TRBV6-5 to TRBJ1-3; D possibly corresponds to TRBD1 (5 bases). The CDR3 length is 13 residues. Trimming left V 8 bases short and J 0 bases short, with 8 bases between. The germline V gene has CDR1 MNHEY and CDR2 SVGAGI. CDR3 in amino acids: CASQGLSGNTIYF. The CDR3 DNA follows: TGTGCCAGCCAGGGCCTCTCTGGAAACACCATATATTTT.

The chain carries TRBV10-3 and TRBJ2-2; 10 bases align to TRBD2. The CDR3 is made up of 15 amino acids. Germline lookup yields CDR1 ENHRY and CDR2 SYGVKD. Trimming cost V 3 bases and J 5 bases; bases outside gene matches: 3. The CDR3 protein is CAISESSGRTGELFF. In nucleotides, the CDR3 is TGTGCCATCAGTGAATCTAGCGGGAGAACCGGGGAGCTGTTTTTT.

This clone was picked up a small number of times. The rearrangement links TRBV15 to TRBJ1-1; no definite D call. The CDR3 loop spans 15 amino acids. The germline gives CDR1 LNHNV, CDR2 YYDKDF (reference sequence). V lost 5 bases and J 1 base, leaving 14 bases between the germline ends. CDR3 region: CATSPAGLGNTEAFF. CDR3 bases: TGTGCCACCAGCCCTGCAGGACTCGGGAACACTGAAGCTTTCTTT.

This sequence joins TRBV6-6 and TRBJ2-7; D ambiguous. Trimming cost V 6 bases and J 2 bases, with 11 bases left between them. Looked up from germline, CDR1 is MNHNY and CDR2 is SVGAGI (reference sequence). The CDR3 consists of 13 residues. The CDR3 DNA reads as TGTGCCAGCAGCCAGACTCGACCCTACGAGCAGTACTTC. It codes for CASSQTRPYEQYF.

This clone was observed a single time. As DNA, the CDR3 is TGCAGCTCCAACAGGGGGACCAACACAGATACGCAGTATTTT. Translating it yields CSSNRGTNTDTQYF. The V gene is TRBV29-1, the J gene TRBJ2-3; TRBD1 matches 8 bases. The trim removed 8 bases at V and 2 bases at J, leaving 9 bases unmatched. CDR1 SQVTM and CDR2 ANQGSEA come from the germline V gene. The CDR3 extends over 14 amino acids.

This chain uses TRBV5-3 with TRBJ2-1; 13 bases fit TRBD2. TRBV5-3 qualifies as an ORF whose function is uncertain. The V gene end was trimmed by 0 bases and the J gene end by 7 bases; junction bases not matched to a gene: 4. This CDR3 spans 16 amino acids. The CDR3 is CARSLEGTSGINEQFF. DNA for the CDR3: TGTGCCAGAAGCTTGGAGGGGACTAGCGGGATTAATGAGCAGTTCTTC.

The V call is TRBV1, the J call TRBJ2-3; the table assigns TRBD2, which was not confirmed against the DNA. TRBV1 is a known pseudogene. This CDR3 comprises 20 residues. In nucleotides, the CDR3 is TGCACCAGCAGCCCCATGTGGAGCGGGAGGATACTTAACGGGGCAGATACGCAGTATTTT. It specifies CTSSPMWSGRILNGADTQYF.

This clone was counted only a few times. The V gene is TRBV21-1, the J gene TRBJ1-1; the table's TRBD1 call for D was not verified on the DNA. TRBV21-1 is tagged as a pseudogene. The CDR3 extends over 15 amino acids. CDR3: CASSLMRGGNTEAFF. For the CDR3, the DNA is TGTGCCAGCAGCTTAATGAGAGGGGGGAACACTGAAGCTTTCTTT.

This clone was seen only a few times. This chain links TRBV6-6 with TRBJ2-7; D possibly corresponds to TRBD1 (6 bases). Germline V gene sequence: CDR1 MNHNY, CDR2 SVGAGI (reference sequence). The V end was cut by 4 bases, the J end by 5 bases, with 18 bases between. This CDR3 is 15 amino acids long. The DNA for the CDR3 is TGTGCCAGCAGTTCAACAGGGCTGGTAATTAACGAGCAGTACTTC. Translated: CASSSTGLVINEQYF.

The rearrangement joins TRBV27 to TRBJ1-5, with 7 bases fitting TRBD1. This CDR3 spans 14 amino acids. Germline V lookup: CDR1 MNHEY, CDR2 SMNVEV (reference sequence). With 5 bases clipped from V and 2 bases from J, the junction kept 3 bases outside the gene matches. DNA of the CDR3: TGTGCCAGCAGTCCCGACAGGGGCAATCAGCCCCAGCATTTT. Its translation is CASSPDRGNQPQHF.

The V and J genes are TRBV9 and TRBJ1-2; D perhaps matches TRBD1 (5 bases). Trimming left V 0 bases short and J 4 bases short, with 10 bases between. The V gene's germline CDR1 is SGDLS and CDR2 YYNGEE. The CDR3 spans 14 residues. The chain's CDR3 is CASSVEVGAYGYTF. CDR3 sequence (DNA): TGTGCCAGCAGCGTAGAAGTAGGGGCCTATGGCTACACCTTC.

The gene calls are TRBV11-2 and TRBJ2-7, with D possibly TRBD1 on 5 matching bases. This CDR3 is built from 15 residues. Trimming left V 2 bases short and J 1 base short, with 12 bases between. CDR1 SGHAT and CDR2 FQNNGV come from the germline V gene. The CDR3 is CASSLQSAGSYEQYF. The CDR3 DNA reads as TGTGCCAGCAGCTTACAGTCGGCAGGGTCCTACGAGCAGTACTTC.

This chain links TRBV7-9 with TRBJ1-5; D unclear. Germline V CDR1 and CDR2: SEHNR, FQNEAQ (reference sequence). Trimming removed 3 bases at V and 4 bases at J, with 4 bases between. The CDR3 length is 12 residues. The CDR3 sequence is CASSFGNQPQHF. The CDR3 DNA reads as TGTGCCAGCAGCTTCGGGAATCAGCCCCAGCATTTT.

The gene calls are TRBV14 and TRBJ1-6; the D gene is possibly TRBD1 (5 bases). This CDR3 has 14 amino acids. CDR1 SGHDN and CDR2 FVKESK come from the germline V gene. Trimming stripped 2 bases from V and 11 bases from J, with 13 bases between. CDR3 residues: CASSQLVQGAPLHF. For the CDR3, the DNA is TGTGCCAGCAGCCAACTCGTCCAGGGCGCACCCCTCCACTTT.

The rearrangement joins TRBV7-6 to TRBJ1-3, with a possible D match to TRBD1 (6 bases). Germline V gene lookup returns CDR1 SGHVS and CDR2 FNYEAQ. The CDR3 extends over 15 amino acids. V shed 5 bases and J shed 4 bases, with 15 bases lying between them. CDR3 in DNA: TGTGCCAGCAGCCTGGACCAGGGGCCAGGAAACACCATATATTTT. Its translation is CASSLDQGPGNTIYF.

This chain connects TRBV28 to TRBJ2-1; D is undetermined. V lost 3 bases, J lost 1 base, and 10 bases lay in between. Germline V gene data show CDR1 as MDHEN and CDR2 as SYDVKM. This CDR3 contains 15 residues. The CDR3 DNA is TGTGCCAGCAGTTTCCGGCAACTATCCTACAATGAGCAGTTCTTC. Its translation is CASSFRQLSYNEQFF. Full variable domain (remainder filled in from reference TRBV28 and TRBJ2-1): DVKVTQSSRYLVKRTGEKVFLECVQDMDHENMFWYRQDPGLGLRLIYFSYDVKMKEKGDIPEGYSVSREKKERFSLILESASTNQTSMYLCASSFRQLSYNEQFFGPGTRLTVL.

The chain recombines TRBV7-2 with TRBJ1-2; D is perhaps TRBD1 (6 bases). The CDR3 extends over 15 amino acids. V lost 1 base, J lost 4 bases, and 13 bases lay in between. Germline V gene lookup returns CDR1 SGHTA and CDR2 FQGNSA. The CDR3 DNA follows: TGTGCCAGCAGCTTAGTGGGGGCGCCCCTCTATGGCTACACCTTC. It codes for CASSLVGAPLYGYTF.

V gene TRBV2 combines with J gene TRBJ2-7; no clear D. Deletions cut 7 bases from V and 7 bases from J, with 14 bases between. This CDR3 contains 12 residues. Germline V gene data show CDR1 as SNHLY and CDR2 as FYNNEI. The CDR3 DNA follows: TGTGCCAGCAACATCGGGTTATGGGAGCAGTACTTC. Its protein is CASNIGLWEQYF.

The chain recombines TRBV11-2 with TRBJ2-5; TRBD2 matches 10 bases. The V and J ends lost 7 bases and 5 bases, in that order; junction bases with no gene match: 10. The CDR3 totals 15 residues. In germline, CDR1 is SGHAT, CDR2 FQNNGV. The CDR3 DNA follows: TGTGCCAGCAAAGAAACTAGCGGGGTTAGCGAGACCCAGTACTTC. Residues: CASKETSGVSETQYF.

The genes are TRBV5-1 and TRBJ2-5, with D perhaps matching TRBD2 (6 bases). Germline V CDR1 and CDR2: SGHRS, YFSETQ. The CDR3 is 17 amino acids. The ends were cut back, 1 base at V and 2 bases at J, with 18 bases in the middle. The CDR3 coding sequence is TGCGCCAGCAGCTTGAATCCGGGGGAAGCGATTCAAGAGACCCAGTACTTC. Its protein is CASSLNPGEAIQETQYF.

This clone appeared a few times. The chain uses TRBV5-4 and TRBJ2-3; the match to TRBD2 covers 8 bases. The CDR3 runs 16 residues. The V gene end was trimmed by 0 bases and the J gene end by 4 bases; junction bases not matched to a gene: 7. Germline V gene lookup returns CDR1 SGHNT and CDR2 YYREEE (reference sequence). The CDR3 DNA sequence: TGTGCCAGCAGCTTGGGGACTAGCTTCTTAGCAGATACGCAGTATTTT. Translation: CASSLGTSFLADTQYF.

This chain's CDR3 is CASSEFMYSNQPQHF. The DNA for the CDR3 is TGCGCCAGCAGTGAGTTTATGTATAGCAATCAGCCCCAGCATTTT. The chain is built from TRBV10-2 and TRBJ1-5; the D is unclear. Trimming removed 1 base at V and 0 bases at J, with 7 bases between. Germline V gene sequence: CDR1 WSHSY, CDR2 SAAADI. The length of the CDR3 is 15 residues.

The rearrangement links TRBV6-6 to TRBJ1-6; D is unclear. The V end was cut by 9 bases, the J end by 8 bases, with 17 bases between. Looked up from germline, CDR1 is MNHNY and CDR2 is SVGAGI (reference sequence). The CDR3 loop spans 14 amino acids. The DNA of the CDR3 is TGTGCCAGTGGTCTATGGGCTATAGATTCACCCCTCCACTTT. The encoded protein is CASGLWAIDSPLHF.

The gene calls are TRBV5-1 and TRBJ2-7; 7 bases align to TRBD2. Germline loops: CDR1 SGHRS, CDR2 YFSETQ. The CDR3 sequence is 14 residues long. Trimming took 4 bases from V and 3 from J; bases not matched to a gene: 7. The DNA of the CDR3 is TGCGCCAGCAGCCCCCGGAGCGGGGACTACGAGCAGTACTTC. Protein sequence: CASSPRSGDYEQYF.